What follows are 4 T cell receptor beta chains derived from one specimen sequenced in a study of blood T cell repertoires in COVID-19. Clones were sequenced by immunoSEQ multiplex PCR, and TCRdb holds only the in-frame ones, with some missing. The sample consists of about 19,000 clones, roughly 85% of them appearing once. Source material: peripheral blood. Receptors originate from a man of 80 years or more with acute or convalescent COVID-19.

The rearrangement joins TRBV7-2 to TRBJ1-2; 10 bases are a match to TRBD1. The junction had 7 bases not matched to a gene; V was cut back by 3 bases and J by 6 bases. The V gene's germline CDR1 is SGHTA and CDR2 FQGNSA. This CDR3 contains 15 residues. The CDR3 sequence: CASSFAGGTGDGYTF. The CDR3, as DNA: TGTGCCAGCAGCTTCGCGGGGGGGACAGGGGATGGCTACACCTTC.

This clone was recorded a few times. The chain links TRBV5-1 to TRBJ1-2; 8 bases agree with TRBD1. Germline V gene lookup returns CDR1 SGHRS and CDR2 YFSETQ. V lost 3 bases to trimming and J lost 5 bases; unmatched junction nucleotides: 15. The CDR3 runs to 17 residues. CDR3 protein: CASSSPPGQDFTYGYTF. The CDR3 bases are TGCGCCAGCAGCTCACCCCCGGGACAGGATTTTACTTATGGCTACACCTTC.

The chain combines TRBV10-3 with TRBJ2-7, with a tentative D call TRBD2 (5 bases). CDR3 size: 12 residues. V was shortened by 6 bases and J by 3 bases, with 9 bases between the two germline ends. Per the germline V gene, CDR1 is ENHRY and CDR2 is SYGVKD. Here the CDR3 reads CAIRGGSYEQYF. CDR3 sequence (DNA): TGTGCCATCAGGGGTGGGAGCTACGAGCAGTACTTC.

The rearrangement joins TRBV27 to TRBJ1-1; D remains unclear. The V and J ends lost 5 bases and 7 bases respectively, with 14 bases between them. Germline CDR1 is MNHEY and CDR2 is SMNVEV (reference sequence). The CDR3 is 13 amino acids. The CDR3 is CASSLGSGVEAFF. Here the CDR3 DNA reads TGTGCCAGCAGTCTCGGAAGCGGAGTTGAAGCTTTCTTT.